These 10 T cell receptor beta chains came from one sample sequenced in a study of beta chain features in type 1 diabetes. Expressed TCRB transcripts were sequenced because the entire RNA isolate underwent reverse transcription. Measured with immunoSEQ multiplex PCR; TCRdb has only the in-frame clones, and not every one. The sample holds around 280,000 clones, roughly 8% seen once. Sequenced sample: central memory CD4+ T cells from blood. The receptor set was obtained from a young woman in good health.

Many counts were recorded for this clone. Here the CDR3 reads CASSSAAGQGENYGYTF. CDR3 DNA sequence: TGTGCCAGCAGCTCGGCTGCTGGACAGGGGGAAAACTATGGCTACACCTTC. The genes are TRBV5-4 and TRBJ1-2; TRBD1 matches 10 bases. The CDR3 consists of 17 residues. Germline V gene sequence: CDR1 SGHNT, CDR2 YYREEE (reference sequence). V trimming: 3 bases; J trimming: 2 bases; junction bases outside the gene matches: 10.

The chain couples TRBV28 to TRBJ1-1, with D possibly being TRBD1 (5 bases). The length of the CDR3 is 15 residues. In germline, CDR1 is MDHEN, CDR2 SYDVKM. The germline V and J ends were trimmed by 4 bases and 0 bases, with 12 bases remaining between them. The CDR3 bases are TGTGCCAGCAGTTCGATCGGAGGGGTGAACACTGAAGCTTTCTTT. Translation: CASSSIGGVNTEAFF. Full variable domain (outside the CDR3, taken from reference TRBV28 and TRBJ1-1): DVKVTQSSRYLVKRTGEKVFLECVQDMDHENMFWYRQDPGLGLRLIYFSYDVKMKEKGDIPEGYSVSREKKERFSLILESASTNQTSMYLCASSSIGGVNTEAFFGQGTRLTVV.

This clone was detected only a few times. The chain links TRBV18 to TRBJ2-1; D remains ambiguous. The CDR3 loop spans 13 amino acids. Trimming took off 6 bases at V and 4 bases at J, with 10 bases between the two ends. Germline V lookup: CDR1 KGHSH, CDR2 LQKENI. The CDR3 loop reads CASSEDGYNEQFF. DNA for the CDR3: TGTGCCAGCTCCGAGGACGGGTACAATGAGCAGTTCTTC.

This clone turned up a few times. The rearrangement links TRBV13 to TRBJ1-5; D gene ambiguous. Trimming took off 7 bases at V and 2 bases at J, with 18 bases between the two ends. Germline V CDR1 and CDR2: PRHDT, FYEKMQ (reference sequence). This CDR3 contains 16 residues. CDR3 protein: CASNLGGVRGNQPQHF. The CDR3 DNA sequence: TGTGCCAGCAACCTGGGTGGGGTGAGGGGCAATCAGCCCCAGCATTTT.

In its sample, this clone was seen a few times. This sequence joins TRBV7-3 and TRBJ2-3, with TRBD2 matching 10 bases. The germline V gene has CDR1 SGHTA and CDR2 FQGTGA. The CDR3 length is 15 residues. The V gene end was trimmed by 1 base and the J gene end by 6 bases; junction bases not matched to a gene: 4. The CDR3 protein is CASSLIAGGLDTQYF. CDR3 DNA: TGTGCCAGCAGCTTAATAGCGGGGGGATTGGATACGCAGTATTTT. The full variable domain, rest sourced from reference TRBV7-3 and TRBJ2-3, is GAGVSQTPSNKVTEKGKYVELRCDPISGHTALYWYRQSLGQGPEFLIYFQGTGAADDSGLPNDRFFAVRPEGSVSTLKIQRTERGDSAVYLCASSLIAGGLDTQYFGPGTRLTVL.

This clone was seen a handful of times. This chain links TRBV29-1 with TRBJ1-1; no definite D call. The CDR3 totals 13 residues. The V end was cut by 3 bases, the J end by 0 bases, with 8 bases between. Germline V gene data show CDR1 as SQVTM and CDR2 as ANQGSEA. CDR3 in amino acids: CSVDEQVNTEAFF. CDR3 DNA: TGCAGCGTTGATGAGCAGGTGAACACTGAAGCTTTCTTT. Full variable domain (remainder filled in from reference TRBV29-1 and TRBJ1-1): SAVISQKPSRDICQRGTSLTIQCQVDSQVTMMFWYRQQPGQSLTLIATANQGSEATYESGFVIDKFPISRPNLTFSTLTVSNMSPEDSSIYLCSVDEQVNTEAFFGQGTRLTVV.

This chain joins TRBV25-1 and TRBJ2-1; D ambiguous. The CDR3 has 11 residues. From germline, CDR1 is MGHDK and CDR2 SYGVNS. Trimming shortened V by 2 bases and J by 9 bases, and 5 bases separated the two germline ends. This chain's CDR3 is CASSEDTEQFF. CDR3 in DNA: TGTGCCAGCAGTGAAGATACTGAGCAGTTCTTC.

This clone was counted only a few times. The rearrangement links TRBV11-3 to TRBJ2-1; possibly TRBD1 or TRBD2 for D (5 bases each). The V gene's germline CDR1 is SGHNT and CDR2 YENEEA. This CDR3 has 15 amino acids. Between the trimmed V and J ends, which lost 5 bases and 5 bases, there was a span of 16 bases. CDR3 DNA: TGTGCCAGCAGCCCTTCGGGGCTAGCAAACAATGAGCAGTTCTTC. Translation gives CASSPSGLANNEQFF.

This clone was seen more than once but under ten times. This CDR3 reads CSVEAGSGGGTQYF. The CDR3 DNA reads TGCAGCGTCGAGGCCGGATCCGGGGGGGGGACCCAGTACTTC. V usage is TRBV29-1 and J usage is TRBJ2-5; TRBD2 aligns across 8 bases. The germline gives CDR1 SQVTM, CDR2 ANQGSEA. Germline trimming cut 6 bases from V and 7 bases from J; bases unmatched to any gene: 13. The length of the CDR3 is 14 residues.

The chain employs TRBV4-3 and TRBJ1-1; D not certain. Germline CDR1 reads LGHNA; CDR2 reads YSLEER. V was clipped by 0 bases and J by 6 bases, with 14 bases between them. This CDR3 comprises 15 residues. CDR3 bases: TGCGCCAGCAGCCAAGATGAGGACCCTCTCGCTGAAGCTTTCTTT. Encoded protein: CASSQDEDPLAEAFF.